One and the same sample provided the 29 T cell receptor beta chains below, sequenced in a study of OX40 agonist ivuxolimab in advanced cancers. Assay: immunoSEQ multiplex PCR; the TCRdb copy retains only in-frame clones and omits some. The profile shows roughly 8,000 clones, 79% of them singletons. The source was CD4+ or CD8+ T cells sorted from blood, collected in a trial of the OX40 agonist ivuxolimab. The receptor source for this set is an adult with an advanced solid tumor such as melanoma, head and neck, liver or kidney cancer.

V and J are TRBV11-2 and TRBJ2-1, with TRBD2 as a possible D gene (5 bases). V was clipped by 5 bases and J by 7 bases, with 15 bases between them. Germline loops: CDR1 SGHAT, CDR2 FQNNGV. The CDR3 has 14 residues. DNA for the CDR3: TGTGCCAGCAGCCCTGAAGGGTGGGAGAATGAGCAGTTCTTC. Translating gives CASSPEGWENEQFF.

The chain combines TRBV27 with TRBJ1-5; D may be TRBD1 (6 bases). There are 17 residues in the CDR3. Between the trimmed V and J ends, which lost 1 base and 1 base, there was a span of 14 bases. The germline V gene encodes CDR1 MNHEY and CDR2 SMNVEV (reference sequence). CDR3 sequence reads: CASSLFPRQGSNQPQHF. The DNA of the CDR3 is TGTGCCAGCAGTTTATTCCCCCGGCAGGGGAGCAATCAGCCCCAGCATTTT.

The V call is TRBV11-2, the J call TRBJ1-4, with D tentatively TRBD1 (6 bases). The CDR3 has 13 amino acids. The germline V gene encodes CDR1 SGHAT and CDR2 FQNNGV. The V gene lost 5 bases and the J gene lost 7 bases, with 11 bases spanning the gap. Here the CDR3 reads CASSETGFEKLFF. Here the CDR3 DNA reads TGTGCCAGCAGCGAAACAGGGTTTGAAAAACTGTTTTTT.

The CDR3 loop is CASNEDTINTEAFF. The CDR3, as DNA: TGTGCCAGCAATGAGGACACAATTAACACTGAAGCTTTCTTT. The rearrangement joins TRBV28 to TRBJ1-1; perhaps TRBD1 as D (5 bases). This CDR3 is built from 14 residues. The germline V gene encodes CDR1 MDHEN and CDR2 SYDVKM. The germline V and J ends were trimmed by 7 bases and 2 bases, with 14 bases remaining between them.

The V call is TRBV18, the J call TRBJ1-5; possibly TRBD1 for D (5 bases). This CDR3 is 15 amino acids long. Trimming took off 5 bases at V and 1 base at J, with 12 bases between the two ends. Germline V gene lookup returns CDR1 KGHSH and CDR2 LQKENI. The DNA of the CDR3 is TGTGCCAGCTCAGGGGACGTAGGGAGCAATCAGCCCCAGCATTTT. Translating gives CASSGDVGSNQPQHF.

The gene calls are TRBV6-1 and TRBJ2-7, with TRBD1 matching 7 bases. Germline CDR1 is MNHNS and CDR2 is SASEGT. J gave up 3 bases and V 7 bases, and 6 bases lay outside the gene matches. CDR3 size: 13 residues. CDR3 DNA sequence: TGTGCCAGCAAGCCGGGACAGTTCTACGAGCAGTACTTC. Encoded protein: CASKPGQFYEQYF.

This clone has only a few counts. The V call is TRBV6-5, the J call TRBJ1-3, with D uncertain. The CDR3 runs 15 residues. CDR1 and CDR2 (germline): MNHEY, SVGAGI. The germline V and J ends were trimmed by 4 bases and 1 base, with 11 bases remaining between them. Here the CDR3 reads CASSSRALSGNTIYF. CDR3 in DNA: TGTGCCAGCAGTTCCCGGGCCTTATCTGGAAACACCATATATTTT.

This clone occurred a few times. The gene calls are TRBV7-8 and TRBJ2-6, with D possibly being TRBD1 (6 bases). CDR3 length: 15 amino acids. In germline, CDR1 is SGHVS, CDR2 FQNEAQ. Trimming took 6 bases from V and 4 from J, leaving 13 bases between them. This chain's CDR3 is CASSSQGKGANVLTF. DNA for the CDR3: TGTGCCAGCAGTTCCCAGGGGAAGGGGGCCAACGTCCTGACTTTC.

The rearrangement links TRBV11-3 to TRBJ2-2; no reliable D call. V dropped 5 bases and J dropped 7 bases, with 14 bases sitting between them. From germline, CDR1 is SGHNT and CDR2 YENEEA. There are 14 residues in the CDR3. The CDR3 sequence: CASSPTASSGELFF. The CDR3 region has the DNA TGTGCCAGCAGCCCCACGGCGAGTAGCGGGGAGCTGTTTTTT.

The chain employs TRBV27 and TRBJ2-1; 7 bases align to TRBD1. Germline V CDR1 and CDR2: MNHEY, SMNVEV (reference sequence). J lost 1 base, V lost 6 bases, and 6 bases had no gene match. The CDR3 contains 15 residues. This chain's CDR3 is CASRIWTGSYNEQFF. The CDR3 region has the DNA TGTGCCAGCAGGATATGGACAGGATCCTACAATGAGCAGTTCTTC.

The rearrangement links TRBV9 to TRBJ1-1, with D uncertain. The CDR3 consists of 14 residues. The germline gives CDR1 SGDLS, CDR2 YYNGEE. V gave up 5 bases and J gave up 0 bases, with 11 bases separating them. CDR3 sequence: CASSSGSMNTEAFF. Here the CDR3 DNA reads TGTGCCAGCAGTTCCGGGAGCATGAACACTGAAGCTTTCTTT.

The chain uses TRBV9 and TRBJ2-1; 11 bases are a match to TRBD1. Germline V gene lookup returns CDR1 SGDLS and CDR2 YYNGEE. The CDR3 is made up of 14 amino acids. V lost 4 bases, J lost 6 bases, and 3 bases stayed unmatched. In DNA, the CDR3 is TGTGCCAGCAGCCCCGGGACAGGGGGCAATGAGCAGTTCTTC. Its protein is CASSPGTGGNEQFF.

This clone was observed a few times. The same CDR3 also results from other DNA sequences found in this sample. The chain recombines TRBV7-9 with TRBJ2-7; no definite D call. Germline V gene lookup returns CDR1 SEHNR and CDR2 FQNEAQ (reference sequence). The CDR3 loop spans 15 amino acids. Trimming took 0 bases from V and 2 from J, leaving 11 bases between them. CDR3 sequence reads: CASSLARVQPYEQYF. CDR3 nucleotides: TGTGCCAGCAGCTTAGCGCGTGTACAGCCCTACGAGCAGTACTTC.

This clone appeared once. The CDR3: CAISSDRDYGYTF. DNA of the CDR3: TGTGCCATCAGCTCCGACAGGGACTATGGCTACACCTTC. The V gene is TRBV10-3, the J gene TRBJ1-2; 7 nucleotides agree with TRBD1. Germline-derived CDR1 and CDR2 are ENHRY and SYGVKD. The CDR3 has 13 residues. Trimming cost V 6 bases and J 3 bases; bases outside gene matches: 4.

Relative to its sample, this clone is medium-sized. This chain joins TRBV6-6 and TRBJ2-3, with no clear D. CDR1 is MNHNY, CDR2 SVGAGI, per germline (reference sequence). Trimming removed 6 bases from V and 3 bases from J, with 10 bases in between. This CDR3 contains 13 residues. The CDR3 here is CASSPLQTDTQYF. CDR3 nucleotide sequence: TGTGCCAGCAGCCCGCTACAGACAGATACGCAGTATTTT.

The chain is built from TRBV5-4 and TRBJ1-6, with a possible D match to TRBD1 (6 bases). CDR1 is SGHNT, CDR2 YYREEE, per germline (reference sequence). Trimming cost V 4 bases and J 9 bases, with 20 bases left between them. There are 16 residues in the CDR3. DNA of the CDR3: TGTGCCAGCAGCCCCCGGGACACCGGAGGAGGTTCACCCCTCCACTTT. Translation: CASSPRDTGGGSPLHF.

The gene calls are TRBV27 and TRBJ2-1; 10 bases line up with TRBD2. V shed 4 bases, J shed 7 bases, and the junction held 10 bases outside the gene matches. Germline CDR1 is MNHEY and CDR2 is SMNVEV (reference sequence). The CDR3 sequence is 16 residues long. CDR3 coding DNA: TGTGCCAGCAGTTCTAGGACTAGCGGCAGGGGAAATGAGCAGTTCTTC. Encoded protein: CASSSRTSGRGNEQFF.

This chain uses TRBV28 with TRBJ1-1; possibly TRBD1 for D (5 bases). There are 14 residues in the CDR3. CDR1 MDHEN and CDR2 SYDVKM come from the germline V gene. V lost 5 bases to trimming and J lost 5 bases, with 15 bases between them. CDR3 coding DNA: TGTGCCAGCAGTCGCGGTTCAGGGTGGACTGAAGCTTTCTTT. This sequence encodes CASSRGSGWTEAFF.

This clone came up a few times. This chain connects TRBV19 to TRBJ2-1, with unresolved D. The germline V gene has CDR1 LNHDA and CDR2 SQIVND (reference sequence). V lost 10 bases to trimming and J lost 3 bases, with 4 bases between them. This CDR3 comprises 10 residues. In DNA, the CDR3 is TGTGCCAACCACTACAATGAGCAGTTCTTC. This sequence encodes CANHYNEQFF. Filled out from reference TRBV19 and TRBJ2-1, the complete variable domain reads DGGITQSPKYLFRKEGQNVTLSCEQNLNHDAMYWYRQDPGQGLRLIYYSQIVNDFQKGDIAEGYSVSREKKESFPLTVTSAQKNPTAFYLCANHYNEQFFGPGTRLTVL.

This clone was observed a single time. The rearrangement joins TRBV9 to TRBJ2-7, with a weak D call TRBD2 (6 bases). CDR3 size: 16 residues. Trimming took off 0 bases at V and 2 bases at J, with 15 bases between the two ends. Looked up from germline, CDR1 is SGDLS and CDR2 is YYNGEE. The CDR3 DNA follows: TGTGCCAGCAGCGTAGGGGTCGGGGGAGGTACCTACGAGCAGTACTTC. Protein product: CASSVGVGGGTYEQYF.

The rearrangement uses TRBV27 and TRBJ1-5; possible D gene TRBD1, 6 bases. CDR3 length equals 15 residues. Germline loops: CDR1 MNHEY, CDR2 SMNVEV (reference sequence). Trimming took 6 bases from V and 3 from J, leaving 15 bases between them. DNA for the CDR3: TGTGCCAGCAGACAAAGACAGGCTTACAATCAGCCCCAGCATTTT. Its translation is CASRQRQAYNQPQHF.

The rearrangement uses TRBV28 and TRBJ2-1, with D unresolved. Germline lookup yields CDR1 MDHEN and CDR2 SYDVKM. This CDR3 spans 11 amino acids. The ends were cut back, 1 base at V and 9 bases at J, with 4 bases in the middle. This chain's CDR3 is CASSLSGEQFF. The DNA of the CDR3 is TGTGCCAGCAGTTTATCGGGTGAGCAGTTCTTC.

The chain employs TRBV7-9 and TRBJ2-7; 7 bases are shared with TRBD2. Unmatched junction bases numbered 4, after V lost 5 bases and J lost 0 bases. The CDR3 length is 14 residues. Germline-derived CDR1 and CDR2 are SEHNR and FQNEAQ (reference sequence). In DNA form, the CDR3 reads TGTGCCAGCAGCCGTACTAGCGCCTCCTACGAGCAGTACTTC. The encoded protein is CASSRTSASYEQYF.

The chain couples TRBV4-3 to TRBJ1-3; a possible D gene is TRBD1 (5 bases). CDR1 and CDR2 from the germline V gene are LGHNA and YSLEER. The length of the CDR3 is 16 residues. Trimming left V 0 bases short and J 0 bases short, with 9 bases between. The CDR3 coding sequence is TGCGCCAGCAGCCAAGACGGGGCAAGCTCTGGAAACACCATATATTTT. It is translated as CASSQDGASSGNTIYF.

V gene TRBV7-7 combines with J gene TRBJ2-2; 9 bases map to TRBD2. CDR3 length equals 16 residues. The germline gives CDR1 SSHAT, CDR2 FNYEAQ (reference sequence). Germline trimming cut 0 bases from V and 6 bases from J; bases unmatched to any gene: 5. The CDR3, as DNA: TGTGCCAGCAGCTTAGCCGGCGGGGGGGCCCCCGGGGAGCTGTTTTTT. As protein: CASSLAGGGAPGELFF.

The chain recombines TRBV11-2 with TRBJ2-7; 7 bases match TRBD1. The CDR3 has 12 amino acids. V gave up 9 bases and J gave up 2 bases; unmatched junction bases: 4. Per germline, CDR1 SGHAT and CDR2 FQNNGV. Written as DNA, the CDR3 is TGTGCCAGTAACAGGGGCACCTACGAGCAGTACTTC. Translated, it gives CASNRGTYEQYF.

V gene TRBV19 combines with J gene TRBJ2-7, with 11 bases that match TRBD2. The CDR3 runs to 15 residues. V was clipped by 1 base and J by 7 bases; unmatched bases: 6. The germline V gene has CDR1 LNHDA and CDR2 SQIVND (reference sequence). CDR3 residues: CASSIASGGFEEQYF. The CDR3 bases are TGTGCCAGTAGTATAGCTAGCGGGGGGTTCGAAGAGCAGTACTTC.

This chain joins TRBV10-1 and TRBJ2-2; TRBD2 agrees at 8 bases. V shed 8 bases and J 3 bases; nucleotides not matched to a gene: 11. Germline V gene lookup returns CDR1 WNHNN and CDR2 SYGVQD (reference sequence). This CDR3 contains 16 residues. The CDR3 sequence: CASEVGGGPDTGELFF. CDR3 nucleotide sequence: TGCGCCAGCGAGGTCGGGGGGGGGCCGGACACCGGGGAGCTGTTTTTT.

The chain recombines TRBV27 with TRBJ1-1; TRBD1 is a possible D gene (6 bases). The CDR3 has 15 residues. From germline, CDR1 is MNHEY and CDR2 SMNVEV (reference sequence). Trimming cost V 5 bases and J 2 bases, with 15 bases left between them. The CDR3 loop is CASSPIPGDNTEAFF. For the CDR3, the DNA is TGTGCCAGCAGTCCTATCCCAGGGGACAACACTGAAGCTTTCTTT.